This TCR beta chain was identified during a study of cytomegalovirus exposure and HLA in healthy donors. This clone was found once. Sequencing was performed with immunoSEQ multiplex PCR; in TCRdb, only in-frame clones are kept and a portion is missing. The table includes over 85,000 clones, roughly 80% detected once. Germline V CDR1 and CDR2: MDHEN, SYDVKM. This CDR3 is built from 16 residues. After removal of 4 bases from V and 11 bases from J, the junction contained 11 bases not matched to a gene. The TCR sequence derives from a woman between 18 and 29 years old in good health and CMV-seropositive. Sequenced input: PBMCs. This sequence joins TRBV28 and TRBJ2-3; TRBD2 agrees at 14 bases. The CDR3, as DNA: TGTGCCAGCAGTTCCCGACTAGCGGGGGGGATTTTTAAGCAGTATTTT. Translating gives CASSSRLAGGIFKQYF.